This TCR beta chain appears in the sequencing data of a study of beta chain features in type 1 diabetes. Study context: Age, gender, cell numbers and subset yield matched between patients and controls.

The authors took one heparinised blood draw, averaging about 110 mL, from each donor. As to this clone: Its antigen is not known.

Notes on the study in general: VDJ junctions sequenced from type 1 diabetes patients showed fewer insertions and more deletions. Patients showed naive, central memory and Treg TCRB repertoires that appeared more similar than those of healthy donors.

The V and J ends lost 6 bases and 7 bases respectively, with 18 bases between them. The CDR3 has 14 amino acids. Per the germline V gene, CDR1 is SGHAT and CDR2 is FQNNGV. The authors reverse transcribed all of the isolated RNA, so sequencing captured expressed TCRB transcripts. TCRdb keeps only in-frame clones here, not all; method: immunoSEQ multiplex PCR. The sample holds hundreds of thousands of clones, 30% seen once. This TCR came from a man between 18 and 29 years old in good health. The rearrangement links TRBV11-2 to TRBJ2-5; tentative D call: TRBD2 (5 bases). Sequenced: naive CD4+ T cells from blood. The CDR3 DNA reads TGTGCCAGCAGGCCCACGAGGGATTCACGGACCCAGTACTTC. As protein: CASRPTRDSRTQYF. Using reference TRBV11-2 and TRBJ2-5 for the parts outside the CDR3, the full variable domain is EAGVAQSPRYKIIEKRQSVAFWCNPISGHATLYWYQQILGQGPKLLIQFQNNGVVDDSQLPKDRFSAERLKGVDSTLKIQPAKLEDSAVYLCASRPTRDSRTQYFGPGTRLLVL.